Listed here are 27 T cell receptor beta chains from one sample, sequenced in a study of T cell responses to AZD1222 COVID-19 vaccine. Data came from immunoSEQ multiplex PCR; TCRdb stores just in-frame clones and leaves some out. The table has 100,000 to 150,000 clones, roughly 90% seen once. This specimen consisted of peripheral blood, obtained on day 0 of AZD1222 vaccination. The receptors come from an adult in good health.

V usage is TRBV7-3 and J usage is TRBJ2-3; D may be TRBD2 (5 bases). Looked up from germline, CDR1 is SGHTA and CDR2 is FQGTGA. V was pared by 2 bases and J by 2 bases, with 14 bases between. This CDR3 comprises 16 residues. The CDR3, as DNA: TGTGCCAGCAGCTTAGGTACGGGAAGCCACACAGATACGCAGTATTTT. It specifies CASSLGTGSHTDTQYF.

The J gene is TRBJ1-6, the V gene TRBV25-1, with 12 bases identical to TRBD1. The CDR3 runs to 18 residues. The germline CDR1 and CDR2 sequences are MGHDK and SYGVNS. Trimming cost V 5 bases and J 10 bases; bases outside gene matches: 15. The CDR3 coding sequence is TGTGCCAGCAGTTCCCCAACGGGACAGGGGGCGGAAAAGTCACCCCTCCACTTT. Its translation: CASSSPTGQGAEKSPLHF.

The CDR3 sequence: CASSLYGSQGARAQHF. CDR3 DNA sequence: TGTGCCAGCAGTTTATATGGGAGTCAGGGGGCCAGGGCCCAGCATTTT. The chain has TRBV28 and TRBJ1-5, with TRBD1 matching 8 bases. Germline V lookup: CDR1 MDHEN, CDR2 SYDVKM. The CDR3 has 16 amino acids. Germline trimming cut 1 base from V and 11 bases from J; bases unmatched to any gene: 13.

This clone has a handful of counts. The chain carries TRBV7-8 and TRBJ1-2; D uncertain. Trimming took off 2 bases at V and 4 bases at J, with 11 bases between the two ends. The CDR3 has 14 amino acids. Germline CDR1 and CDR2: SGHVS and FQNEAQ. The CDR3 bases are TGTGCCAGCAGCTTAAAGGGCGTTTCCTATGGCTACACCTTC. Translated, it gives CASSLKGVSYGYTF.

The chain's CDR3 is CASSKGGTRLNTEAFF. The CDR3 DNA sequence: TGTGCCAGCAGCAAAGGAGGGACCCGTTTGAACACTGAAGCTTTCTTT. This chain links TRBV21-1 with TRBJ1-1. TRBV21-1 is tagged as a pseudogene. The CDR3 covers 16 residues.

This chain uses TRBV12-5 with TRBJ2-4; 8 bases agree with TRBD1. The CDR3 runs 13 residues. In germline, CDR1 is LGHNT, CDR2 FRNRAP. The J segment lost 7 bases and the V segment lost 8 bases, leaving 7 bases of the junction unmatched. CDR3 sequence: CASSETGVNIQYF. CDR3 nucleotides: TGTGCTAGTTCCGAGACAGGGGTTAACATTCAGTACTTC. The whole variable domain, filled in from reference TRBV12-5 and TRBJ2-4, reads DARVTQTPRHKVTEMGQEVTMRCQPILGHNTVFWYRQTMMQGLELLAYFRNRAPLDDSGMPKDRFSAEMPDATLATLKIQPSEPRDSAVYFCASSETGVNIQYFGAGTRLSVL.

This chain joins TRBV6-1 and TRBJ2-7, with 10 positions matching TRBD2. Germline trimming cut 4 bases from V and 7 bases from J; bases unmatched to any gene: 13. Germline lookup yields CDR1 MNHNS and CDR2 SASEGT. There are 16 residues in the CDR3. The CDR3 region has the DNA TGTGCCAGCAGTGGGGGCCTAGCGGGGGCTGGCTTTGAGCAGTACTTC. Amino acids: CASSGGLAGAGFEQYF.

This clone was counted once. The chain has TRBV2 and TRBJ2-7, with 9 positions matching TRBD2. This CDR3 region has 16 residues. V lost 7 bases to trimming and J lost 0 bases; unmatched junction nucleotides: 10. The germline V gene encodes CDR1 SNHLY and CDR2 FYNNEI. CDR3 protein: CASTRPRLAVSYEQYF. The CDR3 coding sequence is TGTGCCAGCACACGACCTCGACTAGCGGTCTCCTACGAGCAGTACTTC.

CDR3 protein: CASSPLAYSGELFF. The DNA of the CDR3 is TGTGCCAGCAGCCCTCTCGCGTATTCCGGGGAGCTGTTTTTT. V and J are TRBV6-6 and TRBJ2-2, with D unclear. The germline gives CDR1 MNHNY, CDR2 SVGAGI (reference sequence). Trimming left V 6 bases short and J 6 bases short, with 14 bases between. The CDR3 is 14 residues long.

This chain links TRBV12-3 or TRBV12-4 with TRBJ2-3; D ambiguous. The CDR3 has 13 residues. V was trimmed by 3 bases and J by 6 bases, leaving 10 bases between them. The CDR3 bases are TGTGCCAGCAGTTTGTATGGCTGGGATACGCAGTATTTT. Its translation is CASSLYGWDTQYF.

The gene calls are TRBV6-1 and TRBJ1-4, with TRBD1 matching 7 bases. With V trimmed by 3 bases and J by 10 bases, 8 bases remained unmatched. The CDR3 runs to 14 residues. Germline V CDR1 and CDR2: MNHNS, SASEGT. CDR3 region: CASSDGRGGAKLFF. The DNA for the CDR3 is TGTGCCAGCAGTGACGGCAGGGGGGGGGCAAAACTGTTTTTT.

This chain uses TRBV5-6 with TRBJ2-3; 9 nucleotides match TRBD1. The CDR3 runs 15 residues. V gave up 5 bases and J gave up 3 bases; unmatched junction bases: 7. CDR1 and CDR2 (germline): SGHDT, YYEEEE. The CDR3 region is CASRRQGGSTDTQYF. The CDR3 bases are TGTGCCAGCAGGCGACAGGGGGGTTCGACAGATACGCAGTATTTT.

V usage is TRBV7-2 and J usage is TRBJ2-4; D possibly corresponds to TRBD1 (6 bases). The V gene lost 3 bases and the J gene lost 8 bases, with 11 bases spanning the gap. This CDR3 region has 13 residues. Germline CDR1 and CDR2: SGHTA and FQGNSA. This CDR3 reads CASSFPGVDIQYF. CDR3 nucleotides: TGTGCCAGCAGCTTTCCAGGGGTTGACATTCAGTACTTC.

The gene calls are TRBV5-4 and TRBJ1-2; TRBD1 might be the D (6 bases). CDR1 and CDR2 from the germline V gene are SGHNT and YYREEE (reference sequence). This CDR3 spans 14 amino acids. The V and J ends lost 4 bases and 3 bases respectively, with 13 bases between them. The CDR3 nucleotides are TGTGCCAGCAGCGTGCCAGGGGACCACTATGGCTACACCTTC. Protein: CASSVPGDHYGYTF.

This clone was counted between two and nine times. The V gene is TRBV27, the J gene TRBJ2-7, with D possibly TRBD1 on 5 matching bases. The germline CDR1 and CDR2 sequences are MNHEY and SMNVEV (reference sequence). This CDR3 is built from 16 residues. Trimming took off 0 bases at V and 2 bases at J, with 14 bases between the two ends. In DNA, the CDR3 is TGTGCCAGCAGTTTATCGACAGAATTGAGCACCTACGAGCAGTACTTC. It codes for CASSLSTELSTYEQYF.

For this clone: A read error may produce the germline difference seen at one junction end. This chain uses TRBV20-1 with TRBJ2-4; 7 bases are shared with TRBD2. The CDR3 loop spans 11 amino acids. Germline lookup yields CDR1 DFQATT and CDR2 SNEGSKA (reference sequence). The CDR3 nucleotides read TGCAGTGCTAGACATGGGGGGGACCAACACTTC. It codes for CSARHGGDQHF.

J is TRBJ2-2 and V is TRBV5-1; D not certain. The germline V and J ends were trimmed by 1 base and 0 bases, with 19 bases remaining between them. This CDR3 contains 19 residues. Looked up from germline, CDR1 is SGHRS and CDR2 is YFSETQ. The CDR3 sequence is CASSLSRDTADANTGELFF. DNA of the CDR3: TGCGCCAGCAGCTTGTCTCGCGATACGGCGGACGCGAACACCGGGGAGCTGTTTTTT.

The chain joins TRBV19 to TRBJ2-7; no clear D gene. From germline, CDR1 is LNHDA and CDR2 SQIVND (reference sequence). Trimming took 7 bases from V and 0 from J, leaving 19 bases between them. The CDR3 has 16 residues. The CDR3 sequence: CASKLVPTESSYEQYF. DNA of the CDR3: TGTGCCAGTAAGTTAGTCCCGACTGAAAGCTCCTACGAGCAGTACTTC.

The chain has TRBV6-5 and TRBJ1-1, with a weak D call TRBD1 (6 bases). The CDR3 contains 15 residues. The germline V gene encodes CDR1 MNHEY and CDR2 SVGAGI. V dropped 2 bases and J dropped 2 bases, with 12 bases sitting between them. Here the CDR3 reads CASSYTAGGNTEAFF. The DNA of the CDR3 is TGTGCCAGCAGTTACACCGCGGGGGGCAACACTGAAGCTTTCTTT.

The rearrangement uses TRBV9 and TRBJ2-7; TRBD2 might be the D (6 bases). V was clipped by 0 bases and J by 3 bases, with 10 bases between them. The V gene's germline CDR1 is SGDLS and CDR2 YYNGEE. The CDR3 is 14 amino acids. The CDR3 region is CASSVGGLGYEQYF. As DNA, the CDR3 is TGTGCCAGCAGCGTAGGGGGACTGGGCTACGAGCAGTACTTC.

The V and J genes are TRBV11-2 and TRBJ1-4; D might be TRBD1 (6 bases). CDR1 is SGHAT and CDR2 is FQNNGV in the germline V gene. V was clipped by 5 bases and J by 10 bases, with 17 bases between them. This CDR3 is built from 14 residues. CDR3 bases: TGTGCCAGCAGCCCACCCAGGGGCCAGGGAAAACTGTTTTTT. Translating it yields CASSPPRGQGKLFF. Drawing the rest from reference TRBV11-2 and TRBJ1-4, the complete variable domain is EAGVAQSPRYKIIEKRQSVAFWCNPISGHATLYWYQQILGQGPKLLIQFQNNGVVDDSQLPKDRFSAERLKGVDSTLKIQPAKLEDSAVYLCASSPPRGQGKLFFGSGTQLSVL.

The chain combines TRBV2 with TRBJ1-6; 7 bases line up with TRBD1. There are 16 residues in the CDR3. CDR1 is SNHLY and CDR2 is FYNNEI in the germline V gene. Trimming removed 7 bases from V and 4 bases from J; junction bases left unmatched: 10. CDR3: CASKDDPGQYNSPLHF. CDR3 coding DNA: TGTGCCAGCAAAGATGACCCGGGACAGTATAATTCACCCCTCCACTTT. Supplemented by reference TRBV2 and TRBJ1-6, the full variable domain reads EPEVTQTPSHQVTQMGQEVILRCVPISNHLYFYWYRQILGQKVEFLVSFYNNEISEKSEIFDDQFSVERPDGSNFTLKIRSTKLEDSAMYFCASKDDPGQYNSPLHFGNGTRLTVT.

The chain employs TRBV28 and TRBJ2-7; TRBD1 matches at 7 bases. The V segment lost 2 bases and the J segment 2 bases; nucleotides outside the gene matches: 3. This CDR3 contains 14 residues. The germline V gene encodes CDR1 MDHEN and CDR2 SYDVKM. Here the CDR3 DNA reads TGTGCCAGCAGTTTACAGGGGGAAACCTACGAGCAGTACTTC. Amino acid sequence: CASSLQGETYEQYF. The variable domain in full, completed from reference TRBV28 and TRBJ2-7, reads DVKVTQSSRYLVKRTGEKVFLECVQDMDHENMFWYRQDPGLGLRLIYFSYDVKMKEKGDIPEGYSVSREKKERFSLILESASTNQTSMYLCASSLQGETYEQYFGPGTRLTVT.

This clone turned up a few times. V usage is TRBV27 and J usage is TRBJ1-5, with TRBD1 identical over 11 bases. V gave up 6 bases and J gave up 1 base; unmatched junction bases: 2. The CDR3 totals 15 residues. Germline CDR1 is MNHEY and CDR2 is SMNVEV (reference sequence). Written as DNA, the CDR3 is TGTGCCAGCAGGGACAGGGGGCTCAGCAATCAGCCCCAGCATTTT. It encodes CASRDRGLSNQPQHF.

The chain joins TRBV5-1 to TRBJ2-3; D perhaps matches TRBD2 (5 bases). Germline V gene sequence: CDR1 SGHRS, CDR2 YFSETQ. V shed 3 bases and J shed 9 bases, with 14 bases lying between them. The CDR3 has 13 residues. The CDR3 sequence is CASSSLGKRTQYF. The CDR3 DNA sequence: TGCGCCAGCAGCTCTCTCGGCAAGCGGACGCAGTATTTT.

V gene TRBV24-1 combines with J gene TRBJ2-2; no clear D gene. CDR1 is KGHDR, CDR2 SFDVKD, per germline. Trimming removed 2 bases at V and 1 base at J, with 7 bases between. This CDR3 has 15 residues. CDR3 in amino acids: CATSDYNKNTGELFF. CDR3 nucleotides: TGTGCCACCAGTGATTACAACAAGAACACCGGGGAGCTGTTTTTT.

The V and J genes are TRBV12-3 or TRBV12-4 and TRBJ2-7; perhaps TRBD1 as D (5 bases). This CDR3 comprises 13 residues. Trimming left V 6 bases short and J 9 bases short, with 18 bases between. This CDR3 reads CASRILQGSRQYF. The CDR3 DNA reads as TGTGCCAGCAGGATATTGCAGGGATCTCGGCAGTACTTC.